Many counts were recorded for the clone carrying this T cell receptor beta chain. Its matching antigen is unknown. This sample is part of a study of neurological immune-mediated disorders. Study-level results: Phylogenetic grouping assigned the repertoires of 18 of 34 multiple sclerosis patients to a single related-CDR3 cluster, which may represent a signature. The absence of shared CDR3 amino acid sequences among expanded clones across subjects suggests private repertoires in all groups.

The CDR3 is 12 residues long. The germline V and J ends were trimmed by 6 bases and 8 bases, with 10 bases remaining between them. Unsorted libraries were prepared from 2 million PBMCs held at -80 C. The cDNA was synthesized by means of template-switch 5'RACE, which was carried out with 10-nucleotide random UMIs. TCRdb called the 5' RACE reads again in MiXCR, with one record for every CDR3 protein. The sample shows 81,000 or so distinct CDR3 sequences, about 5% of them seen only once. The V and J genes are TRBV12-3 or TRBV12-4 and TRBJ1-4; D unclear. Sequenced input: PBMCs. The sequence derives from a woman aged 25-40 years with multiple sclerosis. The CDR3 DNA follows: TGTGCCAGCAGGACGACGGAAGAAAAACTGTTTTTT. It specifies CASRTTEEKLFF.